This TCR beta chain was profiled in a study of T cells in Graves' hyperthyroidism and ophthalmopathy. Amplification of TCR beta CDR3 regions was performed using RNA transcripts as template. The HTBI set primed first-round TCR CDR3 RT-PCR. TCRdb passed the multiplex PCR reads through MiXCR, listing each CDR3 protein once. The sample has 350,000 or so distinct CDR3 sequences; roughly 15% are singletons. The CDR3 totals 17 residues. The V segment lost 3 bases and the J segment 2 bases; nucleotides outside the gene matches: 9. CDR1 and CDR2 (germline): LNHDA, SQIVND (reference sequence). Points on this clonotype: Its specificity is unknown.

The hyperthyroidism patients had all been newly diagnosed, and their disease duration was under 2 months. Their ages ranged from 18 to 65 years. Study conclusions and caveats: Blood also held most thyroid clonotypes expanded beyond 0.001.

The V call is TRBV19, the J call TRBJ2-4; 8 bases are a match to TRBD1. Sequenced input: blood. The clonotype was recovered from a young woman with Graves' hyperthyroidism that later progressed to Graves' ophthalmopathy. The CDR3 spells CASSIPDRVESKNIQYF. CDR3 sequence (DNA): TGTGCCAGTAGTATTCCGGACAGGGTCGAGTCCAAAAACATTCAGTACTTC.